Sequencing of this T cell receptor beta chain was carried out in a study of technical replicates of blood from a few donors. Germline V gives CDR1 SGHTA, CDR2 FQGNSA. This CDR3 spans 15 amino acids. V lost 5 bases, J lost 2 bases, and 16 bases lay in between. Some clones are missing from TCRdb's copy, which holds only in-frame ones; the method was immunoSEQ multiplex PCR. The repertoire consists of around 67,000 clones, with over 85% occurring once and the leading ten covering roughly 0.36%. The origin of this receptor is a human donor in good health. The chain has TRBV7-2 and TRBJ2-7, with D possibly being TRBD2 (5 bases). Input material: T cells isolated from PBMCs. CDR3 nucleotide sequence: TGTGCCAGCAGCCCAGGCACTAGTCAGACCTACGAGCAGTACTTC. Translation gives CASSPGTSQTYEQYF.